Below, 17 T cell receptor beta chains from the same sample are listed, as sequenced in a study of blood T cell repertoires in COVID-19. Generated by immunoSEQ multiplex PCR, the TCRdb table keeps only in-frame clones and is missing some. Of 130,000 or so clones in the sample, 88% were seen once. The sample consisted of peripheral blood. These receptor sequences come from a man in his 60s with active or convalescent COVID-19.

The J gene is TRBJ1-6, the V gene TRBV5-4; no firm D call. CDR1 and CDR2 from the germline V gene are SGHNT and YYREEE (reference sequence). Deletions cut 0 bases from V and 5 bases from J, with 6 bases between. The CDR3 totals 14 residues. CDR3 amino acids: CASSLAGDNSPLHF. CDR3 sequence (DNA): TGTGCCAGCAGCTTGGCCGGAGATAATTCACCCCTCCACTTT.

This clone has only a few counts. The chain links TRBV5-1 to TRBJ2-7; 9 nucleotides agree with TRBD1. CDR3 length: 12 residues. V was pared by 3 bases and J by 6 bases, with 1 base of the junction left unmatched. Germline V gives CDR1 SGHRS, CDR2 YFSETQ. CDR3 sequence: CASSWTGVEQYF. The CDR3 coding sequence is TGCGCCAGCAGCTGGACAGGGGTCGAGCAGTACTTC.

The chain uses TRBV9 and TRBJ2-7, with TRBD1 matching over 10 bases. The length of the CDR3 is 15 residues. The V gene's germline CDR1 is SGDLS and CDR2 YYNGEE. V dropped 0 bases and J dropped 0; count of bases not matched to a gene: 0. CDR3 in DNA: TGTGCCAGCAGCGTAGGACAGGGGGCCTCCTACGAGCAGTACTTC. Translated: CASSVGQGASYEQYF.

This chain links TRBV5-6 with TRBJ2-7; TRBD1 agrees at 7 bases. V lost 3 bases and J lost 6; bases outside the gene matches: 12. This CDR3 is built from 15 residues. The germline gives CDR1 SGHDT, CDR2 YYEEEE. Here the CDR3 reads CASSWARQGFGEQYF. DNA for the CDR3: TGTGCCAGCAGCTGGGCTAGACAGGGTTTCGGCGAGCAGTACTTC.

The chain couples TRBV7-2 to TRBJ2-3, with D perhaps TRBD1 (5 bases). V gave up 1 base and J gave up 2 bases, with 10 bases separating them. Germline assignment: CDR1 SGHTA and CDR2 FQGNSA. The CDR3 has 15 amino acids. The CDR3 DNA sequence: TGTGCCAGCAGCTTAGAAGGGGTTTTCACAGATACGCAGTATTTT. It translates to CASSLEGVFTDTQYF.

The V and J genes are TRBV4-2 and TRBJ1-1; 7 nucleotides line up with TRBD1. In germline, CDR1 is LGHNA, CDR2 YNFKEQ. CDR3 size: 14 residues. J gave up 4 bases and V 4 bases, and 6 bases lay outside the gene matches. CDR3: CASSPDRQVTEAFF. CDR3 in DNA: TGTGCCAGCAGCCCGGACAGGCAGGTCACTGAAGCTTTCTTT.

CDR3 DNA sequence: TGTGCCAGCAGCTTAGGGGACAGGGCCACACCCCTCCACTTT. Protein sequence: CASSLGDRATPLHF. The chain links TRBV7-9 to TRBJ1-6, with 9 bases that match TRBD1. CDR1 and CDR2 (germline): SEHNR, FQNEAQ (reference sequence). This CDR3 comprises 14 residues. With 1 base clipped from V and 11 bases from J, the junction kept 3 bases outside the gene matches.

This chain joins TRBV27 and TRBJ2-3, with 11 nucleotides matching TRBD1. Germline V gene lookup returns CDR1 MNHEY and CDR2 SMNVEV (reference sequence). The CDR3 is 15 amino acids. The ends lost 3 bases at V and 4 bases at J; junction bases unmatched: 3. The CDR3 sequence is CASSFRTGGSDTQYF. CDR3 DNA: TGTGCCAGCAGTTTCCGGACAGGGGGCTCAGATACGCAGTATTTT.

The rearrangement uses TRBV10-1 and TRBJ1-5, with 8 positions matching TRBD1. CDR3 length: 13 residues. V trimming: 4 bases; J trimming: 5 bases; junction bases outside the gene matches: 1. Germline V gene sequence: CDR1 WNHNN, CDR2 SYGVQD (reference sequence). The CDR3 nucleotides are TGCGCCAGCAGTGCAGGGGGCCATCAGCCCCAGCATTTT. It yields the protein CASSAGGHQPQHF.

V and J are TRBV10-2 and TRBJ1-4, with TRBD1 matching over 8 bases. The CDR3 is 13 amino acids. The ends lost 2 bases at V and 8 bases at J; junction bases unmatched: 1. Germline CDR1 and CDR2: WSHSY and SAAADI. The CDR3 here is CASSEQGAEKLFF. DNA of the CDR3: TGCGCCAGCAGTGAGCAGGGGGCGGAAAAACTGTTTTTT.

This clone occurred a few times. The chain couples TRBV4-1 to TRBJ1-1, with 8 positions matching TRBD1. This CDR3 region has 15 residues. Germline-derived CDR1 and CDR2 are MGHRA and YSYEKL. V lost 4 bases to trimming and J lost 5 bases; unmatched junction nucleotides: 9. CDR3 sequence (DNA): TGCGCCAGCAGCCGCCCTTCGACAGGGGCAACTGAAGCTTTCTTT. Encoded protein: CASSRPSTGATEAFF.

The gene calls are TRBV7-3 and TRBJ1-3; no definite D call. This CDR3 contains 15 residues. Germline CDR1 is SGHTA and CDR2 is FQGTGA. V was trimmed by 5 bases and J by 0 bases, leaving 11 bases between them. The CDR3 protein is CASSKGGNSGNTIYF. CDR3 DNA: TGTGCCAGCAGCAAGGGAGGAAACTCTGGAAACACCATATATTTT.

This clone appeared a single time. Here the CDR3 reads CASSYQGANYGYTF. The CDR3 nucleotides read TGTGCCAGCAGTTATCAGGGGGCGAACTATGGCTACACCTTC. The genes are TRBV6-2 or TRBV6-3 and TRBJ1-2; 8 positions agree with TRBD1. The germline gives CDR1 MNHEY, CDR2 SVGEGT. V lost 3 bases and J lost 2; bases outside the gene matches: 2. This CDR3 spans 14 amino acids.

The chain couples TRBV6-6 to TRBJ2-2, with 8 bases lining up with TRBD2. The trim removed 7 bases at V and 1 base at J, leaving 8 bases unmatched. The germline gives CDR1 MNHNY, CDR2 SVGAGI (reference sequence). CDR3 length: 16 amino acids. This CDR3 reads CASKLRAGGNTGELFF. CDR3 DNA sequence: TGTGCCAGCAAACTTAGGGCGGGAGGGAACACCGGGGAGCTGTTTTTT.

V gene TRBV5-1 combines with J gene TRBJ2-7; 10 positions match TRBD1. Germline CDR1 reads SGHRS; CDR2 reads YFSETQ. The V and J ends lost 1 base and 6 bases, in that order; junction bases with no gene match: 4. This CDR3 has 14 residues. CDR3 loop: CASSLTTGGGEQYF. CDR3 sequence (DNA): TGCGCCAGCAGCTTGACGACAGGGGGCGGCGAGCAGTACTTC. The full variable domain, completed using reference TRBV5-1 and TRBJ2-7, is KAGVTQTPRYLIKTRGQQVTLSCSPISGHRSVSWYQQTPGQGLQFLFEYFSETQRNKGNFPGRFSGRQFSNSRSEMNVSTLELGDSALYLCASSLTTGGGEQYFGPGTRLTVT.

J is TRBJ2-1 and V is TRBV28; perhaps TRBD2 as D (6 bases). The CDR3 is made up of 16 amino acids. V was cut by 6 bases and J by 9 bases, with 24 bases left in between. Germline CDR1 is MDHEN and CDR2 is SYDVKM. The CDR3 loop reads CASSFGGTGLWGEQFF. As DNA, the CDR3 is TGTGCCAGCAGCTTTGGAGGGACGGGGCTGTGGGGTGAGCAGTTCTTC.

This clone was recorded only once. This chain connects TRBV28 to TRBJ1-4, with no clear D. V lost 2 bases, J lost 5 bases, and 9 bases lay in between. This CDR3 comprises 14 residues. The germline V gene has CDR1 MDHEN and CDR2 SYDVKM. As DNA, the CDR3 is TGTGCCAGCAGTTTACCACAGTCCAATGAAAAACTGTTTTTT. This encodes CASSLPQSNEKLFF. The full variable domain, completed using reference TRBV28 and TRBJ1-4, is DVKVTQSSRYLVKRTGEKVFLECVQDMDHENMFWYRQDPGLGLRLIYFSYDVKMKEKGDIPEGYSVSREKKERFSLILESASTNQTSMYLCASSLPQSNEKLFFGSGTQLSVL.